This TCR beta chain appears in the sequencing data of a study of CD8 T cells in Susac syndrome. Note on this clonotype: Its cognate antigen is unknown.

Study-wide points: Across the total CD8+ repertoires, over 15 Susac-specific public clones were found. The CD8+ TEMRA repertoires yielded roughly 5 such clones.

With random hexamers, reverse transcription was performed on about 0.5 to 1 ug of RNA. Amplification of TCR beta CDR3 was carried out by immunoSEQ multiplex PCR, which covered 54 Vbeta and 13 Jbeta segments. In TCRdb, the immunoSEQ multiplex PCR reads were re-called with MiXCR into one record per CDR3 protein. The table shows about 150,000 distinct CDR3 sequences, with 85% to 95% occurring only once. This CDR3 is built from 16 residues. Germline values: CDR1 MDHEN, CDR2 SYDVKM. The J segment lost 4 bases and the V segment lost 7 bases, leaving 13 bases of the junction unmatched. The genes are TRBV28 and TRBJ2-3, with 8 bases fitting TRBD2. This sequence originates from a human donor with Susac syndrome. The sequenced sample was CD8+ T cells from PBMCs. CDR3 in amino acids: CASNPTGLGGPDTQYF. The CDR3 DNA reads TGTGCCAGCAACCCGACGGGACTAGGGGGTCCAGATACGCAGTATTTT.